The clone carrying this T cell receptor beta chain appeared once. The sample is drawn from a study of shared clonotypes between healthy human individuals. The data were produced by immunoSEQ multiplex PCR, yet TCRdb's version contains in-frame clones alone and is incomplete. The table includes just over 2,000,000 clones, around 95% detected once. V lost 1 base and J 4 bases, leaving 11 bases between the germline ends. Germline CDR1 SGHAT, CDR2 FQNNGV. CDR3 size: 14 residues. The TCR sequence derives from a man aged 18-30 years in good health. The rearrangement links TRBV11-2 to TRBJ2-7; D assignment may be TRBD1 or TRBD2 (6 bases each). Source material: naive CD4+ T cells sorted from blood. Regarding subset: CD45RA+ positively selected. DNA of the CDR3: TGTGCCAGCAGCTTAGGGGGGGCCGTTTACGAGCAGTACTTC. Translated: CASSLGGAVYEQYF.